The entry that follows covers one TCR beta chain sequence. What it binds is not known. Germline V CDR1 and CDR2: SNHLY, FYNNEI. Trimming cost V 7 bases and J 0 bases; bases outside gene matches: 9. This CDR3 is built from 15 residues. 60 Vbeta and 13 Jbeta primers were used in PCR. The protocol was immunoSEQ multiplex PCR, while the TCRdb copy is restricted to in-frame clones and leaves out a portion. Among about 110,000 clones listed, roughly four fifths were seen once. This specimen belongs to a study of cytomegalovirus exposure and HLA in healthy donors. Study-level findings and limits: Overall, around 150 TCR beta chains were annotated as cytomegalovirus-associated.

In nominal health when sampled, donors likely had unrecorded immune exposures nonetheless. This clonotype was obtained from a man aged 55 to 69 in good health and CMV-seronegative. Sequenced sample: PBMCs. The chain recombines TRBV2 with TRBJ2-7; the match to TRBD2 covers 7 bases. The CDR3 DNA reads as TGTGCCAGCACCCTGGGCGGGGGAATCTCCTACGAGCAGTACTTC. Translated: CASTLGGGISYEQYF.